These 8 T cell receptor beta chains share one sample of origin, sequenced in a study of patients and donors after allogeneic stem cell transplantation. MiXCR was run by TCRdb on the RT-PCR reads, yielding one entry per CDR3 protein. In the table there are over 30,000 distinct CDR3 sequences, around 40% of which are singletons. The sample taken for sequencing was blood, either unsorted or a sorted T cell fraction (not recorded which). The receptor source for this set is a human donor who was either an allogeneic HSCT recipient or a stem cell or donor lymphocyte infusion donor (not recorded which). It is not recorded whose cells these are; they may come from a transplant donor.

The chain has TRBV29-1 and TRBJ1-1, with D possibly matching TRBD1 (6 bases). This CDR3 comprises 13 residues. Germline V gene data show CDR1 as SQVTM and CDR2 as ANQGSEA. V shed 4 bases and J shed 4 bases, with 13 bases lying between them. The CDR3: CSVARGSGTEAFF. The CDR3 nucleotides read TGCAGCGTTGCCAGGGGAAGCGGCACTGAAGCTTTCTTT.

This clonotype was seen at least ten times. The chain carries TRBV4-3 and TRBJ1-2; no firm D call. Germline V gene data show CDR1 as LGHNA and CDR2 as YSLEER. The CDR3 is 16 residues long. V lost 1 base and J 4 bases, leaving 16 bases between the germline ends. CDR3: CASSQVGREKGYGYTF. As DNA, the CDR3 is TGCGCCAGCAGCCAAGTTGGTAGGGAGAAGGGCTATGGCTACACCTTC.

In its sample, this clonotype ranks as medium-sized. V gene TRBV6-2 or TRBV6-3 combines with J gene TRBJ2-1; D is ambiguous. V dropped 0 bases and J dropped 4 bases, with 10 bases sitting between them. The CDR3 runs to 15 residues. Germline CDR1 and CDR2: MNHEY and SVGEGT. The CDR3 spells CASSYSSLPYNEQFF. CDR3 bases: TGTGCCAGCAGTTACTCGAGTCTACCGTACAATGAGCAGTTCTTC.

The chain combines TRBV20-1 with TRBJ1-1; 7 nucleotides agree with TRBD1. Germline values: CDR1 DFQATT, CDR2 SNEGSKA (reference sequence). V lost 5 bases to trimming and J lost 3 bases; unmatched junction nucleotides: 6. This CDR3 contains 13 residues. The CDR3 reads CSALLDRDTEAFF. The CDR3 DNA reads as TGCAGTGCTCTCCTCGACAGGGACACTGAAGCTTTCTTT.

In its sample, this clonotype was seen a few times. The chain is built from TRBV4-2 and TRBJ2-2, with 7 nucleotides matching TRBD2. J lost 9 bases, V lost 2 bases, and 12 bases had no gene match. The CDR3 is 16 amino acids. Per germline, CDR1 LGHNA and CDR2 YNFKEQ. The CDR3 region has the DNA TGTGCCAGCAGCCAACCCCTGCGGCGGGAGAACAGGGAGCTGTTTTTT. This gives the protein CASSQPLRRENRELFF.

This chain connects TRBV7-9 to TRBJ2-1; 7 bases are a match to TRBD1. Germline CDR1 SEHNR, CDR2 FQNEAQ (reference sequence). V was pared by 3 bases and J by 10 bases, with 12 bases of the junction left unmatched. This CDR3 is built from 15 residues. The CDR3 nucleotides read TGTGCCAGCAGCTTGAGCGGAAGGGGGCAGTCAGAGCAGTTCTTC. It encodes CASSLSGRGQSEQFF.

The J gene is TRBJ1-1, the V gene TRBV18; D remains unclear. From germline, CDR1 is KGHSH and CDR2 LQKENI. The V end lost 3 bases, the J end lost 5 bases, and 7 bases lay between the germline ends. The CDR3 sequence is 12 residues long. DNA of the CDR3: TGTGCCAGCTCACCCCAAAGGACTGAAGCTTTCTTT. It translates to CASSPQRTEAFF.

This sequence joins TRBV7-8 and TRBJ1-5; D unclear. V was shortened by 1 base and J by 0 bases, with 7 bases between the two germline ends. CDR3 length: 15 amino acids. CDR1 is SGHVS and CDR2 is FQNEAQ in the germline V gene. In DNA form, the CDR3 reads TGTGCCAGCAGCTTAGTCCGGGGTAGCAATCAGCCCCAGCATTTT. This codes for CASSLVRGSNQPQHF. The whole variable domain, filled in from reference TRBV7-8 and TRBJ1-5, reads GAGVSQSPRYKVAKRGQDVALRCDPISGHVSLFWYQQALGQGPEFLTYFQNEAQLDKSGLPSDRFFAERPEGSVSTLKIQRTQQEDSAVYLCASSLVRGSNQPQHFGDGTRLSIL.